These 14 T cell receptor beta chains came from one sample sequenced in a study of blood T cell repertoires in COVID-19. Sequencing used immunoSEQ multiplex PCR; TCRdb keeps in-frame clones, though not all of them. The table records around 200,000 clones, roughly 83% of them present only once. The sample consisted of PBMCs or T cells enriched from blood (not recorded which). All receptors come from a man between 35 and 55 years old with acute COVID-19.

The chain recombines TRBV2 with TRBJ2-3; 7 bases are a match to TRBD2. Germline trimming cut 3 bases from V and 8 bases from J; bases unmatched to any gene: 8. This CDR3 comprises 14 residues. Germline V CDR1 and CDR2: SNHLY, FYNNEI. The CDR3: CASSESGNGGTQYF. The CDR3 DNA reads as TGTGCCAGCAGTGAGAGCGGGAACGGAGGTACGCAGTATTTT.

The chain uses TRBV27 and TRBJ2-1; 9 nucleotides match TRBD2. Germline CDR1 MNHEY, CDR2 SMNVEV (reference sequence). Trimming at V came to 6 bases and at J to 6 bases, leaving 6 bases not matched to a gene. This CDR3 spans 14 amino acids. CDR3 nucleotides: TGTGCCAGCAGAGGTAGCGGGAGAGGCAATGAGCAGTTCTTC. Residues: CASRGSGRGNEQFF.

This clone was counted between two and nine times. The chain has TRBV12-3 or TRBV12-4 and TRBJ1-2; tentative D call: TRBD1 (6 bases). V was shortened by 6 bases and J by 8 bases, with 10 bases between the two germline ends. The CDR3 has 11 residues. Here the CDR3 DNA reads TGTGCCAGCAGCGCCAGGGGCGGCTACACCTTC. Translation: CASSARGGYTF.

This clone appeared once. The CDR3 region is CAIDRGLVGYTF. CDR3 coding DNA: TGTGCCATCGACAGGGGGCTTGTTGGCTACACCTTC. The V call is TRBV10-3, the J call TRBJ1-2; 10 bases agree with TRBD1. CDR3 length: 12 amino acids. Germline assignment: CDR1 ENHRY and CDR2 SYGVKD. The V gene end was trimmed by 8 bases and the J gene end by 7 bases; junction bases not matched to a gene: 4.

V and J are TRBV6-1 and TRBJ1-1, with 9 bases matching TRBD1. CDR1 and CDR2 from the germline V gene are MNHNS and SASEGT. CDR3 length: 15 amino acids. V shed 2 bases and J 6 bases; nucleotides not matched to a gene: 7. The CDR3 reads CASSEKQGAPAEAFF. The DNA of the CDR3 is TGTGCCAGCAGTGAAAAACAGGGGGCGCCGGCTGAAGCTTTCTTT.

This chain links TRBV10-2 with TRBJ1-2; D is undetermined. Germline V gene lookup returns CDR1 WSHSY and CDR2 SAAADI. The CDR3 runs to 13 residues. The V and J ends lost 2 bases and 5 bases respectively, with 9 bases between them. The CDR3 bases are TGCGCCAGCAGTGAGGCGGTACGTTATGGCTACACCTTC. Encoded protein: CASSEAVRYGYTF.

This clone has a handful of counts. The gene calls are TRBV2 and TRBJ1-3, with 8 nucleotides matching TRBD1. There are 16 residues in the CDR3. V trimming: 4 bases; J trimming: 0 bases; junction bases outside the gene matches: 5. Germline V gene data show CDR1 as SNHLY and CDR2 as FYNNEI. CDR3 in amino acids: CASSGDRPNSGNTIYF. For the CDR3, the DNA is TGTGCCAGCAGTGGGGACAGGCCTAACTCTGGAAACACCATATATTTT.

This chain links TRBV5-6 with TRBJ2-3, with D possibly matching TRBD2 (6 bases). V lost 4 bases, J lost 2 bases, and 14 bases lay in between. Germline CDR1 reads SGHDT; CDR2 reads YYEEEE. The CDR3 sequence is 15 residues long. The CDR3 here is CASSRGLAFTDTQYF. The CDR3 region has the DNA TGTGCCAGCAGCCGAGGGCTAGCGTTCACAGATACGCAGTATTTT.

The J gene is TRBJ1-5, the V gene TRBV28, with D tentatively TRBD1 (5 bases). The germline V gene has CDR1 MDHEN and CDR2 SYDVKM. The CDR3 extends over 15 amino acids. V dropped 3 bases and J dropped 4 bases, with 13 bases sitting between them. The CDR3 nucleotides read TGTGCCAGCAGTTTTAATAGACAGCTTAATCAGCCCCAGCATTTT. This encodes CASSFNRQLNQPQHF.

The V gene is TRBV9, the J gene TRBJ2-3; D remains ambiguous. Trimming removed 0 bases at V and 4 bases at J, with 9 bases between. Per the germline V gene, CDR1 is SGDLS and CDR2 is YYNGEE. This CDR3 is built from 14 residues. For the CDR3, the DNA is TGTGCCAGCAGCGTAGGAATAACTCCAGATACGCAGTATTTT. Translated: CASSVGITPDTQYF. Combining the CDR3 with reference TRBV9 and TRBJ2-3 gives the whole variable domain DSGVTQTPKHLITATGQRVTLRCSPRSGDLSVYWYQQSLDQGLQFLIQYYNGEERAKGNILERFSAQQFPDLHSELNLSSLELGDSALYFCASSVGITPDTQYFGPGTRLTVL.

This chain connects TRBV18 to TRBJ1-1; 8 bases map to TRBD1. The germline CDR1 and CDR2 sequences are KGHSH and LQKENI. The CDR3 runs 14 residues. J gave up 1 base and V 7 bases, and 5 bases lay outside the gene matches. The CDR3 region is CASFLGQENTEAFF. The CDR3 bases are TGTGCCAGCTTTCTGGGACAGGAGAACACTGAAGCTTTCTTT.

The chain joins TRBV6-1 to TRBJ1-1, with D possibly TRBD1 on 6 matching bases. Germline CDR1 is MNHNS and CDR2 is SASEGT. The CDR3 is 15 amino acids. V gave up 3 bases and J gave up 1 base, with 12 bases separating them. CDR3 bases: TGTGCCAGCAGTGACGCCGGGACACCGAACACTGAAGCTTTCTTT. Translated, it gives CASSDAGTPNTEAFF.

This chain uses TRBV27 with TRBJ1-2; D call uncertain. Germline loops: CDR1 MNHEY, CDR2 SMNVEV (reference sequence). Trimming stripped 7 bases from V and 4 bases from J, with 10 bases between. The CDR3 is 12 residues long. The CDR3 DNA reads TGTGCCAGCAAAAGAGAGGGCTATGGCTACACCTTC. Its protein product is CASKREGYGYTF.

V and J are TRBV19 and TRBJ1-5; TRBD1 agrees at 8 bases. The V gene end was trimmed by 1 base and the J gene end by 2 bases; junction bases not matched to a gene: 1. There are 15 residues in the CDR3. CDR1 and CDR2 (germline): LNHDA, SQIVND (reference sequence). The CDR3 DNA reads as TGTGCCAGTAGTATAGTGGACAGGGGCAATCAGCCCCAGCATTTT. Protein product: CASSIVDRGNQPQHF. Full variable domain (outside the CDR3, taken from reference TRBV19 and TRBJ1-5): DGGITQSPKYLFRKEGQNVTLSCEQNLNHDAMYWYRQDPGQGLRLIYYSQIVNDFQKGDIAEGYSVSREKKESFPLTVTSAQKNPTAFYLCASSIVDRGNQPQHFGDGTRLSIL.